The 6 T cell receptor beta chains below come from one sample, sequenced in a study of cytomegalovirus exposure and HLA in healthy donors. Researchers ran the PCR with 60 Vbeta and 13 Jbeta primers. The data were produced by immunoSEQ multiplex PCR, yet TCRdb's version contains in-frame clones alone and is incomplete. The table shows under 200,000 clones, with 80% to 85% occurring only once. Sequencing was carried out using PBMCs. Receptor source: a woman younger than 35 in good health and CMV-seronegative.

This clone was recorded once. This chain connects TRBV4-2 to TRBJ2-1; 11 bases line up with TRBD2. This CDR3 spans 17 amino acids. V lost 1 base, J lost 10 bases, and 12 bases stayed unmatched. The germline V gene has CDR1 LGHNA and CDR2 YNFKEQ. The DNA for the CDR3 is TGTGCCAGCAGCCAAGGGACTAGCGGGCAACCCGCGGGGGAGCAGTTCTTC. Residues: CASSQGTSGQPAGEQFF.

The chain links TRBV5-4 to TRBJ2-7; TRBD2 matches at 11 bases. The CDR3 loop spans 15 amino acids. CDR1 is SGHNT and CDR2 is YYREEE in the germline V gene (reference sequence). DNA for the CDR3: TGTGCCAGCAGCTCAATACTAGCGGGAGTCTACGAGCAGTGCGTC. This gives the protein CASSSILAGVYEQCV.

This clone was observed a few times. In the same sample, other DNA sequences code for this CDR3. This rearrangement joins TRBV5-1 to TRBJ1-4; possibly TRBD1 for D (6 bases). Germline V lookup: CDR1 SGHRS, CDR2 YFSETQ. Trimming cost V 4 bases and J 2 bases, with 12 bases left between them. There are 15 residues in the CDR3. The CDR3 here is CASSPGRGTNEKLFF. CDR3 DNA sequence: TGCGCCAGCAGCCCTGGGAGGGGGACTAATGAAAAACTGTTTTTT. The variable domain in full, with the rest retrieved from reference TRBV5-1 and TRBJ1-4, is KAGVTQTPRYLIKTRGQQVTLSCSPISGHRSVSWYQQTPGQGLQFLFEYFSETQRNKGNFPGRFSGRQFSNSRSEMNVSTLELGDSALYLCASSPGRGTNEKLFFGSGTQLSVL.

This clone was counted only a few times. In DNA form, the CDR3 reads TGCGCCAGCAGCCAAGATTGGGCCGTTAGCTCCTACAATGAGCAGTTCTTC. It translates to CASSQDWAVSSYNEQFF. This chain joins TRBV4-3 and TRBJ2-1, with D unresolved. From germline, CDR1 is LGHNA and CDR2 YSLEER. V was trimmed by 0 bases and J by 0 bases, leaving 12 bases between them. The CDR3 runs to 17 residues.

As to this clone: An end of the junction does not agree with germline; a read error may underlie this. Other nucleotide sequences in the sample specify the same CDR3. The chain combines TRBV18 with TRBJ1-2; 9 nucleotides line up with TRBD1. CDR3 length equals 14 residues. Germline lookup yields CDR1 KGHSH and CDR2 LQKENI. The CDR3 here is CASSPPGTGFGYTF. DNA for the CDR3: TGCGCCAGCTCACCACCCGGGACAGGGTTTGGCTACACCTTC.

This clone was seen a few times. The chain links TRBV7-2 to TRBJ2-3; D unclear. Germline CDR1 and CDR2: SGHTA and FQGNSA. This CDR3 comprises 13 residues. V was shortened by 5 bases and J by 6 bases, with 12 bases between the two germline ends. CDR3 nucleotides: TGTGCCAGCAGCCCCGAGGCTAAGGATACGCAGTATTTT. Translated: CASSPEAKDTQYF.